The 32 T cell receptor beta chains reported below all come from one sample, sequenced in a study of control samples from healthy donors and cancer patients (dated by TCRdb to the early 2020s). The library was made by the immunoSEQ multiplex PCR assay. TCRdb carries this immuneACCESS record with in-frame sequences only. Its versions omit some clonotypes, under half of them owing to an unresolved V gene in the studies checked, with the rest unexplained. In this sample the table shows under 130,000 clones, about 80% of which occur a single time. Of the sample, approximately 13% falls within the top ten clones. Sequences were obtained from blood. The receptors shown here come from a woman aged 50 to 60 in good health.

This clone was seen only a few times. This chain joins TRBV7-2 and TRBJ2-7; 11 nucleotides match TRBD1. In germline, CDR1 is SGHTA, CDR2 FQGNSA. Trimming cost V 5 bases and J 3 bases; bases outside gene matches: 3. The CDR3 totals 14 residues. The CDR3 reads CASSRDRGYYEQYF. CDR3 bases: TGTGCCAGCAGCCGGGACAGGGGGTACTACGAGCAGTACTTC.

The chain carries TRBV13 and TRBJ2-1; 9 bases match TRBD2. Losses at the gene ends were 2 bases for V and 4 bases for J; bases not matched to a gene: 6. This CDR3 is built from 16 residues. Germline CDR1 is PRHDT and CDR2 is FYEKMQ (reference sequence). The CDR3 loop reads CASSLRASGKYNEQFF. The CDR3 bases are TGTGCCAGCAGCTTAAGGGCTAGCGGGAAATACAATGAGCAGTTCTTC.

The chain employs TRBV5-1 and TRBJ1-1; unclear D gene. This CDR3 region has 15 residues. Germline V lookup: CDR1 SGHRS, CDR2 YFSETQ. The V end lost 4 bases, the J end lost 0 bases, and 13 bases lay between the germline ends. The CDR3 DNA follows: TGCGCCAGCAGCCTGGCGACACGGTTGAACACTGAAGCTTTCTTT. This gives the protein CASSLATRLNTEAFF.

This clone was observed once. The gene calls are TRBV7-8 and TRBJ1-5; D is undetermined. This CDR3 region has 14 residues. The germline CDR1 and CDR2 sequences are SGHVS and FQNEAQ. V lost 5 bases, J lost 4 bases, and 12 bases lay in between. The CDR3 spells CASSLGRPNQPQHF. CDR3 nucleotide sequence: TGTGCCAGCAGCCTGGGCCGACCGAATCAGCCCCAGCATTTT.

V gene TRBV13 combines with J gene TRBJ1-2; D is undetermined. Germline V gene sequence: CDR1 PRHDT, CDR2 FYEKMQ (reference sequence). CDR3 size: 15 residues. The V end lost 1 base, the J end lost 1 base, and 10 bases lay between the germline ends. For the CDR3, the DNA is TGTGCCAGCAGCTTAGATATAGGGAATAACTATGGCTACACCTTC. Translation: CASSLDIGNNYGYTF.

This clone was recorded only once. V and J are TRBV11-3 and TRBJ1-1; D call uncertain. Trimming pared 1 base from V and 7 bases from J, leaving 7 bases between. CDR1 and CDR2 from the germline V gene are SGHNT and YENEEA. This CDR3 comprises 12 residues. The CDR3 DNA reads as TGTGCCAGCAGCTTAGTACAGCGTGAAGCTTTCTTT. Protein: CASSLVQREAFF.

In its sample, this clone was seen once. V usage is TRBV6-1 and J usage is TRBJ1-2; D is unresolved. Germline lookup yields CDR1 MNHNS and CDR2 SASEGT. This CDR3 is built from 14 residues. V was trimmed by 1 base and J by 2 bases, leaving 8 bases between them. The CDR3 coding sequence is TGTGCCAGCAGTGAAGAAGCGGTCAACTATGGCTACACCTTC. Amino acid sequence: CASSEEAVNYGYTF.

The V call is TRBV6-5, the J call TRBJ1-1; possible D gene TRBD1, 6 bases. Germline CDR1 reads MNHEY; CDR2 reads SVGAGI. The CDR3 spans 13 residues. Trimming shortened V by 6 bases and J by 5 bases, and 13 bases separated the two germline ends. DNA for the CDR3: TGTGCCAGCAGGTCCAACAGGGTTACTGAAGCTTTCTTT. Translation: CASRSNRVTEAFF.

A few counts support this clone. CDR3 amino acids: CASSGGATGELFF. The DNA for the CDR3 is TGTGCCAGCAGCGGAGGAGCCACCGGGGAGCTGTTTTTT. The rearrangement links TRBV7-3 to TRBJ2-2, with TRBD2 as a possible D gene (5 bases). The germline V gene has CDR1 SGHTA and CDR2 FQGTGA. V gave up 5 bases and J gave up 4 bases, with 8 bases separating them. CDR3 length equals 13 residues.

The V call is TRBV7-2, the J call TRBJ2-3; 8 bases map to TRBD2. From germline, CDR1 is SGHTA and CDR2 FQGNSA. Germline trimming cut 4 bases from V and 4 bases from J; bases unmatched to any gene: 4. This CDR3 is built from 14 residues. CDR3 in DNA: TGTGCCAGCAGCTCACGAGCGGGGGCAGATACGCAGTATTTT. This gives the protein CASSSRAGADTQYF.

The chain joins TRBV11-3 to TRBJ2-1; 10 nucleotides align to TRBD2. The V segment lost 1 base and the J segment 7 bases; nucleotides outside the gene matches: 10. This CDR3 has 17 residues. Germline V CDR1 and CDR2: SGHNT, YENEEA. Here the CDR3 DNA reads TGTGCCAGCAGCTTAGTTGGGCTAGCGGGAGCATGGAATGAGCAGTTCTTC. This encodes CASSLVGLAGAWNEQFF. The variable domain in full, completed from reference TRBV11-3 and TRBJ2-1, reads EAGVVQSPRYKIIEKKQPVAFWCNPISGHNTLYWYLQNLGQGPELLIRYENEEAVDDSQLPKDRFSAERLKGVDSTLKIQPAELGDSAVYLCASSLVGLAGAWNEQFFGPGTRLTVL.

This clone was recorded many times. J is TRBJ1-1 and V is TRBV6-5, with D possibly matching TRBD1 (5 bases). V lost 11 bases and J lost 5, with 9 bases in between. Germline CDR1 and CDR2: MNHEY and SVGAGI. This CDR3 region has 10 residues. The CDR3 nucleotides are TGTGCCCTAGGGGCGACTGAAGCTTTCTTT. This translates into CALGATEAFF.

The CDR3 region has the DNA TGTGCCAGCAGCCAGACGACGGCGGAAAGCGAGCAGTACTTC. This gives the protein CASSQTTAESEQYF. The rearrangement uses TRBV3-1 (or the pseudogene TRBV3-2) and TRBJ2-7, with D hard to call. The CDR3 loop spans 14 amino acids. The V and J ends lost 3 bases and 6 bases respectively, with 15 bases between them. Germline CDR1 is LGHDT and CDR2 is YNNKEL (reference sequence).

The J gene is TRBJ1-2, the V gene TRBV7-9; 9 bases line up with TRBD1. The CDR3 runs 16 residues. Germline V gene sequence: CDR1 SEHNR, CDR2 FQNEAQ (reference sequence). V lost 2 bases, J lost 6 bases, and 10 bases stayed unmatched. The CDR3 DNA is TGTGCCAGCAGCTTATCCTTGGACAGGGGCGCCGATGGCTACACCTTC. This sequence encodes CASSLSLDRGADGYTF.

A single count supports this clone. This chain joins TRBV24-1 and TRBJ1-1; TRBD1 might be the D (6 bases). From germline, CDR1 is KGHDR and CDR2 SFDVKD. Trimming removed 2 bases from V and 4 bases from J, with 13 bases in between. The length of the CDR3 is 15 residues. CDR3 DNA sequence: TGTGCCACCAGTGATTCCATAGGGGGGATCACTGAAGCTTTCTTT. Translation: CATSDSIGGITEAFF.

The chain is built from TRBV3-1 (or the pseudogene TRBV3-2) and TRBJ1-5; D may be TRBD1 (6 bases). The V gene lost 2 bases and the J gene lost 2 bases, with 13 bases spanning the gap. The CDR3 sequence is 16 residues long. The V gene's germline CDR1 is LGHDT and CDR2 YNNKEL (reference sequence). CDR3 in amino acids: CASSQLGGGGNQPQHF. The DNA of the CDR3 is TGTGCCAGCAGCCAACTGGGAGGGGGTGGCAATCAGCCCCAGCATTTT.

The chain employs TRBV3-1 (or the pseudogene TRBV3-2) and TRBJ1-1; the D gene is possibly TRBD1 (6 bases). Germline CDR1 reads LGHDT; CDR2 reads YNNKEL (reference sequence). Between the trimmed V and J ends, which lost 0 bases and 6 bases, there was a span of 14 bases. This CDR3 has 15 amino acids. CDR3 sequence (DNA): TGTGCCAGCAGCCAAGATTGGGGGGGCAGGGCTGAAGCTTTCTTT. Translating gives CASSQDWGGRAEAFF.

The rearrangement links TRBV7-2 to TRBJ2-7; weak D call: TRBD1 (6 bases). CDR1 and CDR2 from the germline V gene are SGHTA and FQGNSA. Trimming stripped 5 bases from V and 3 bases from J, with 14 bases between. CDR3 length: 14 residues. The CDR3 nucleotides are TGTGCCAGCAGCCAAGCGACAGGAGACTACGAGCAGTACTTC. This codes for CASSQATGDYEQYF.

This clone was seen once. The gene calls are TRBV4-2 and TRBJ2-1, with unresolved D. There are 13 residues in the CDR3. The V and J ends lost 1 base and 12 bases respectively, with 13 bases between them. Germline lookup yields CDR1 LGHNA and CDR2 YNFKEQ. CDR3 region: CASSQGQVPWQFF. CDR3 sequence (DNA): TGTGCCAGCAGCCAAGGGCAGGTCCCCTGGCAGTTCTTC.

The J gene is TRBJ2-5, the V gene TRBV5-1, with 9 bases that match TRBD1. The germline V gene encodes CDR1 SGHRS and CDR2 YFSETQ. This CDR3 has 16 residues. Trimming cost V 3 bases and J 2 bases; bases outside gene matches: 8. Here the CDR3 DNA reads TGCGCCAGCAGCTCCGGGGACAGGGAAGGGCAAGAGACCCAGTACTTC. Its translation is CASSSGDREGQETQYF.

This sequence joins TRBV25-1 and TRBJ2-5; D gene ambiguous. The CDR3 covers 11 residues. CDR1 is MGHDK and CDR2 is SYGVNS in the germline V gene. The V end was cut by 6 bases, the J end by 0 bases, with 2 bases between. This chain's CDR3 is CASRYQETQYF. CDR3 sequence (DNA): TGTGCCAGCAGGTACCAAGAGACCCAGTACTTC.

This rearrangement joins TRBV4-3 to TRBJ1-2; D ambiguous. V was clipped by 2 bases and J by 4 bases, with 8 bases between them. CDR1 and CDR2 (germline): LGHNA, YSLEER. This CDR3 has 13 residues. The DNA for the CDR3 is TGCGCCAGCAGCCAAAGTGGCAGCTATGGCTACACCTTC. It encodes CASSQSGSYGYTF.

The rearrangement joins TRBV5-6 to TRBJ2-7; D is possibly TRBD1 (6 bases). Germline CDR1 and CDR2: SGHDT and YYEEEE. This CDR3 region has 16 residues. V lost 0 bases, J lost 2 bases, and 15 bases lay in between. The CDR3 loop reads CASSLDGQSIAYEQYF. CDR3 in DNA: TGTGCCAGCAGCTTGGACGGACAGTCCATCGCCTACGAGCAGTACTTC.

The chain is built from TRBV7-9 and TRBJ2-3; 10 nucleotides align to TRBD2. With 3 bases clipped from V and 0 bases from J, the junction kept 12 bases outside the gene matches. The CDR3 covers 19 residues. CDR1 is SEHNR, CDR2 FQNEAQ, per germline (reference sequence). In DNA form, the CDR3 reads TGTGCCAGCAGCTTCGGCCGGCTAGCGGGAGTCGAGAGCACAGATACGCAGTATTTT. This encodes CASSFGRLAGVESTDTQYF. The full variable domain, with the rest looked up from reference TRBV7-9 and TRBJ2-3, is DTGVSQNPRHKITKRGQNVTFRCDPISEHNRLYWYRQTLGQGPEFLTYFQNEAQLEKSRLLSDRFSAERPKGSFSTLEIQRTEQGDSAMYLCASSFGRLAGVESTDTQYFGPGTRLTVL.

The chain combines TRBV28 with TRBJ2-7; D is undetermined. V was clipped by 7 bases and J by 1 base, with 5 bases between them. CDR3 length: 11 amino acids. Germline loops: CDR1 MDHEN, CDR2 SYDVKM. Here the CDR3 reads CASISSYEQYF. The CDR3 DNA sequence: TGTGCCAGCATCTCATCCTACGAGCAGTACTTC.

The genes are TRBV19 and TRBJ2-7; D remains unclear. The CDR3 extends over 15 amino acids. CDR1 and CDR2 (germline): LNHDA, SQIVND (reference sequence). Trimming removed 5 bases at V and 4 bases at J, with 18 bases between. The CDR3 spells CASSSQPGPVYEQYF. For the CDR3, the DNA is TGTGCCAGTAGTTCACAACCTGGGCCCGTATACGAGCAGTACTTC.

Details on this clone: An end of the junction does not agree with germline; a read error may underlie this. The chain couples TRBV7-7 to TRBJ2-7; D gene uncertain. The germline V gene encodes CDR1 SSHAT and CDR2 FNYEAQ (reference sequence). CDR3 size: 13 residues. CDR3 residues: CASSLDHSYEQYF. CDR3 bases: TGTGCTAGCAGCTTAGACCACTCCTACGAGCAGTACTTC. The full variable domain, completed using reference TRBV7-7 and TRBJ2-7, is GAGVSQSPRYKVTKRGQDVTLRCDPISSHATLYWYQQALGQGPEFLTYFNYEAQPDKSGLPSDRFSAERPEGSISTLTIQRTEQRDSAMYRCASSLDHSYEQYFGPGTRLTVT.

The rearrangement links TRBV5-5 to TRBJ2-3; D gene uncertain. V was shortened by 0 bases and J by 5 bases, with 4 bases between the two germline ends. The CDR3 consists of 12 residues. Germline CDR1 reads SGHKS; CDR2 reads YYEKEE (reference sequence). The CDR3 DNA is TGTGCCAGCAGCTTGGTAGGAGATACGCAGTATTTT. Translation gives CASSLVGDTQYF.

J is TRBJ2-7 and V is TRBV29-1, with D possibly matching TRBD2 (6 bases). The CDR3 is 12 amino acids. Germline values: CDR1 SQVTM, CDR2 ANQGSEA. V lost 4 bases, J lost 6 bases, and 13 bases lay in between. In nucleotides, the CDR3 is TGCAGCGTTGCCTTCGGGGGAGGCGAGCAGTACTTC. It is translated as CSVAFGGGEQYF.

The gene calls are TRBV7-2 and TRBJ2-5; no firm D call. CDR1 is SGHTA, CDR2 FQGNSA, per germline. The CDR3 spans 15 residues. V lost 1 base and J lost 3, with 12 bases in between. Here the CDR3 reads CASSLVGGPEETQYF. The CDR3 DNA reads as TGTGCCAGCAGCTTAGTAGGCGGCCCAGAAGAGACCCAGTACTTC. The variable domain in full, with the rest retrieved from reference TRBV7-2 and TRBJ2-5, is GAGVSQSPSNKVTEKGKDVELRCDPISGHTALYWYRQSLGQGLEFLIYFQGNSAPDKSGLPSDRFSAERTGGSVSTLTIQRTQQEDSAVYLCASSLVGGPEETQYFGPGTRLLVL.

The chain joins TRBV5-1 to TRBJ2-2; 9 positions match TRBD2. Trimming at V came to 0 bases and at J to 5 bases, leaving 5 bases not matched to a gene. The CDR3 loop spans 16 amino acids. CDR1 and CDR2 from the germline V gene are SGHRS and YFSETQ. As DNA, the CDR3 is TGCGCCAGCAGCTTGGGGGTTAGCGGGAGTACCGGGGAGCTGTTTTTT. This codes for CASSLGVSGSTGELFF.

V and J are TRBV7-3 and TRBJ2-7; 7 positions match TRBD2. The CDR3 sequence is 13 residues long. J lost 7 bases, V lost 3 bases, and 6 bases had no gene match. The germline CDR1 and CDR2 sequences are SGHTA and FQGTGA. The CDR3 sequence: CASSFGTNGEQYF. The CDR3 DNA sequence: TGTGCCAGCAGCTTCGGGACTAATGGGGAGCAGTACTTC.